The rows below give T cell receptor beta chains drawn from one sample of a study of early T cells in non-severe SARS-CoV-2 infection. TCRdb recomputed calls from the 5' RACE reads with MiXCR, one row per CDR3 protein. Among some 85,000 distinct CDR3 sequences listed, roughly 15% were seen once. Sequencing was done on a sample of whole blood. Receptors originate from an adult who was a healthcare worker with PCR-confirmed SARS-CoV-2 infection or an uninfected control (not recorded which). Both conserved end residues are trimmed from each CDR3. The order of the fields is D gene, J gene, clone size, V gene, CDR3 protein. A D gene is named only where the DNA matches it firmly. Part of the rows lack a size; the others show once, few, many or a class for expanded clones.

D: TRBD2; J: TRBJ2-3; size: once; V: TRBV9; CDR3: ASSISGGGSDTQY
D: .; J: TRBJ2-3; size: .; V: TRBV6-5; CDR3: ASSPEGRTDTQY
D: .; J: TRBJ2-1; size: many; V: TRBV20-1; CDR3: SARGGFSSSYNEQF
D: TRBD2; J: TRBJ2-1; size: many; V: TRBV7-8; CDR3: ASSSSDQTRGDWDEQF
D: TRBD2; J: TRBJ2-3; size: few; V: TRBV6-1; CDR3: ASSSSGGRTDTQY
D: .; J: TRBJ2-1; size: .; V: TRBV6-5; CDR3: ASSRGSYNEQF
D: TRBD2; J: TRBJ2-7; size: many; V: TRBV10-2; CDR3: ASSLAGGDGNEQY
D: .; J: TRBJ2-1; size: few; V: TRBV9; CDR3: ASSVRGDTSYNEQF
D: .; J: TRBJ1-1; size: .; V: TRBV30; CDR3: AWSATEAF
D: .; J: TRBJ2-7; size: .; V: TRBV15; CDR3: ATSTPGTYGNAYEQY
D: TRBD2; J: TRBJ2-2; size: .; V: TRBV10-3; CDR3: ATDAGGALTGELF
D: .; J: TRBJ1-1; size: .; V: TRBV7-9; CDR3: ASSLGDSGTEAF
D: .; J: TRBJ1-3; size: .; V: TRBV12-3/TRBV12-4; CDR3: ASSLAGAGNTIY
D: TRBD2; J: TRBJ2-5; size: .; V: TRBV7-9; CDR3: ASSFYLQRTSGETQY
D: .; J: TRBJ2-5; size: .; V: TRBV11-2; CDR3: ASSLFRGGETQY
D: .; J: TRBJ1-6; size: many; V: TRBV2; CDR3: ASSESQGLSPLH
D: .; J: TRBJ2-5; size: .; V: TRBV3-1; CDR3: ASSPGPHGETQY
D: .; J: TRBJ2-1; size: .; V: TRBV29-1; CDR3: SVEGPQRDYNEQF
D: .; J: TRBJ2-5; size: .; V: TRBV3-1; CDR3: ASSQGEEYQETQY
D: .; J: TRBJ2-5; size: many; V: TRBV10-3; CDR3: AISDIPETQY
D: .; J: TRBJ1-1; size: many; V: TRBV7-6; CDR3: ASSLVGLNTEAF
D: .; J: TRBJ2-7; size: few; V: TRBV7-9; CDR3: ASSRGAGEIYEQY
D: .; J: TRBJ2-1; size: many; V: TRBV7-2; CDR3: ASSLFLLRDPYNEQF
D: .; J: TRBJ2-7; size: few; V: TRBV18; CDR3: ASSPRDGSYEQY
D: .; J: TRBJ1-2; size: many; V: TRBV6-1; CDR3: ASSDVTSGYGYT
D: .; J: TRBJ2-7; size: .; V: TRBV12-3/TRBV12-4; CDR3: ASSRVGLRQY
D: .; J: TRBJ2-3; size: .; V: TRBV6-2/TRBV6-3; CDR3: AIRMGSSDTQY
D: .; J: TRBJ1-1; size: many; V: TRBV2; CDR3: ASSVLNTEAF
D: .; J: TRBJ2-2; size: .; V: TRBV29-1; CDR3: SVLWNTGELF
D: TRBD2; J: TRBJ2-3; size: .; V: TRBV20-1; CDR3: SARGLAGGPDSDTQY
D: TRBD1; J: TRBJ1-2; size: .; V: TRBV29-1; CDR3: SATRGLNYGYT
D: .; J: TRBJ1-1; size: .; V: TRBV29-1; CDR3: SVGLLRRNTEAF
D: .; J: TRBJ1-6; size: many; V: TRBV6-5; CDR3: ASRVEAGSTPLH
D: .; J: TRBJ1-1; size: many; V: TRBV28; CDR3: ASRSNTEAF
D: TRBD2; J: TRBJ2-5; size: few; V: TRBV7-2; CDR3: ASSLVGAGGPTLYQETQY
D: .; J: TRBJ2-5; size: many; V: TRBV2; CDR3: ASRLETQY
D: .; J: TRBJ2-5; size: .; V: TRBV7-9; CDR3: ASRGLLFGGETQY
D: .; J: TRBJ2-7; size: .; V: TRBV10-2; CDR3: ASSYSDEQY
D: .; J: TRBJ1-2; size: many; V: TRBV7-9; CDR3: ASSLREDGYT
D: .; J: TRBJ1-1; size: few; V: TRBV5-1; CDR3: ASSLALGGNTEAF
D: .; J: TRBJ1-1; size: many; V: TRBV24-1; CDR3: ATRRKMIRLNTEAF
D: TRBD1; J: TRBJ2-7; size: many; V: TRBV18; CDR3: ASSPWDRAYEQY
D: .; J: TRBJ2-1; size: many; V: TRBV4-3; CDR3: ASSQDGPSSYNEQF
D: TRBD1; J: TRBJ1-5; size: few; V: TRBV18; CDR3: ASSVGQGVQPQH